Below, 14 T cell receptor beta chains from the same sample are listed, as sequenced in a study of human T cells and chemical hapten exposure. The time point here: pre-sensitization, week 0. Treatment denoted: therapeutic diphenylcyclopropenone sensitization with weekly scalp DPC. TCRdb re-called the RACE reads with MiXCR, one entry per CDR3 protein. The data show over 300,000 distinct CDR3 sequences, around 5.5% seen once. The material was whole blood, obtained in connection with sensitization to the hapten diphenylcyclopropenone (DPC). The receptors come from a woman between 50 and 59 years old with alopecia areata. Some clones in this sample may be carry-over from other donors' samples.

The V and J genes are TRBV6-6 and TRBJ2-3; 10 nucleotides agree with TRBD2. Germline V gene data show CDR1 as MNHNY and CDR2 as SVGAGI (reference sequence). The ends lost 2 bases at V and 2 bases at J; junction bases unmatched: 7. The CDR3 totals 17 residues. CDR3 nucleotides: TGTGCCAGCAGTTACCGCCTCCTAGCGGGAGACACAGATACGCAGTATTTT. Translation gives CASSYRLLAGDTDTQYF.

This clonotype was detected ten times or more. The chain carries TRBV12-3 or TRBV12-4 and TRBJ2-1; tentatively, D is TRBD2 (6 bases). This CDR3 has 14 amino acids. V was shortened by 6 bases and J by 3 bases, with 12 bases between the two germline ends. DNA of the CDR3: TGTGCCAGCAGGTCGCAGGACTACTACAATGAGCAGTTCTTC. Translating gives CASRSQDYYNEQFF.

This clonotype was seen ten or more times. This chain joins TRBV5-6 and TRBJ2-3; maybe TRBD2 (6 bases). Trimming took off 6 bases at V and 4 bases at J, with 18 bases between the two ends. Looked up from germline, CDR1 is SGHDT and CDR2 is YYEEEE. The CDR3 runs to 15 residues. CDR3 sequence (DNA): TGTGCCAGCACCCGGAGGGACTGGCGGGCAGATACGCAGTATTTT. This translates into CASTRRDWRADTQYF. Looking up the rest from reference TRBV5-6 and TRBJ2-3 gives the full variable domain: DAGVTQSPTHLIKTRGQQVTLRCSPKSGHDTVSWYQQALGQGPQFIFQYYEEEERQRGNFPDRFSGHQFPNYSSELNVNALLLGDSALYLCASTRRDWRADTQYFGPGTRLTVL.

This chain connects TRBV5-6 to TRBJ1-3; no firm D call. With 4 bases removed from V and 6 bases from J, the gap between germline ends came to 11 bases. The CDR3 is 13 residues long. Looked up from germline, CDR1 is SGHDT and CDR2 is YYEEEE. CDR3 amino acids: CASSPAAENTIYF. In DNA form, the CDR3 reads TGTGCCAGCAGCCCGGCGGCAGAAAACACCATATATTTT.

Only a few counts were recorded for this clonotype. V gene TRBV4-3 combines with J gene TRBJ2-7; D is unresolved. The CDR3 is 13 amino acids. Germline V gives CDR1 LGHNA, CDR2 YSLEER. The V gene lost 1 base and the J gene lost 4 bases, with 8 bases spanning the gap. The CDR3 is CASSQAVTYEQYF. The CDR3, as DNA: TGCGCCAGCAGCCAAGCCGTCACTTACGAGCAGTACTTC.

The sample holds a few counts of this clonotype. The chain links TRBV2 to TRBJ2-1; tentative D call: TRBD2 (6 bases). The CDR3 consists of 12 residues. CDR1 and CDR2 (germline): SNHLY, FYNNEI. Trimming left V 8 bases short and J 6 bases short, with 11 bases between. CDR3 amino acids: CASGGNGNEQFF. The DNA of the CDR3 is TGTGCCAGCGGGGGGAACGGCAATGAGCAGTTCTTC. Variable domain in full (rest from reference TRBV2 and TRBJ2-1): EPEVTQTPSHQVTQMGQEVILRCVPISNHLYFYWYRQILGQKVEFLVSFYNNEISEKSEIFDDQFSVERPDGSNFTLKIRSTKLEDSAMYFCASGGNGNEQFFGPGTRLTVL.

This clonotype was recorded many times. The rearrangement joins TRBV9 to TRBJ1-1; D unresolved. The CDR3 is 15 amino acids. Germline V lookup: CDR1 SGDLS, CDR2 YYNGEE. The V end lost 0 bases, the J end lost 4 bases, and 13 bases lay between the germline ends. The CDR3 bases are TGTGCCAGCAGCGTAGAAGGTCGTACAATCACTGAAGCTTTCTTT. This codes for CASSVEGRTITEAFF. Drawing the rest from reference TRBV9 and TRBJ1-1, the complete variable domain is DSGVTQTPKHLITATGQRVTLRCSPRSGDLSVYWYQQSLDQGLQFLIQYYNGEERAKGNILERFSAQQFPDLHSELNLSSLELGDSALYFCASSVEGRTITEAFFGQGTRLTVV.

This clonotype was observed at least ten times. The chain employs TRBV7-9 and TRBJ2-1; 11 nucleotides line up with TRBD1. Trimming removed 5 bases from V and 2 bases from J; junction bases left unmatched: 2. Germline V gives CDR1 SEHNR, CDR2 FQNEAQ (reference sequence). The CDR3 runs to 15 residues. The CDR3 sequence is CASSLGQGAYNEQFF. Here the CDR3 DNA reads TGTGCCAGCAGCCTGGGACAGGGGGCCTACAATGAGCAGTTCTTC.

Notes on this clonotype: A read error may be the cause here, since a much bigger clone is one base away. The V gene is TRBV5-5, the J gene TRBJ2-1; D ambiguous. The germline gives CDR1 SGHKS, CDR2 YYEKEE (reference sequence). The CDR3 has 13 residues. The CDR3 DNA reads TGTGCCGGCAGCTTGGTAGTCTACAATGAGCAGTTCTTC. Translation: CAGSLVVYNEQFF.

This clonotype was counted between two and nine times. The chain recombines TRBV7-9 with TRBJ2-3; 8 bases agree with TRBD1. V gave up 3 bases and J gave up 2 bases; unmatched junction bases: 7. Germline-derived CDR1 and CDR2 are SEHNR and FQNEAQ (reference sequence). The CDR3 is 16 residues long. This chain's CDR3 is CASSFTGQDHTDTQYF. Here the CDR3 DNA reads TGTGCCAGCAGCTTTACGGGACAGGACCACACAGATACGCAGTATTTT.

The chain combines TRBV12-3 or TRBV12-4 with TRBJ1-2; a weak D match, TRBD1 (6 bases). The V and J ends lost 6 bases and 4 bases respectively, with 15 bases between them. The CDR3 runs 14 residues. CDR3 coding DNA: TGTGCCAGCAGCCCCGGACAGCTGCCCTATGGCTACACCTTC. Its translation: CASSPGQLPYGYTF.

In its sample, this clonotype was seen many times. The chain couples TRBV29-1 to TRBJ1-1, with D possibly being TRBD1 (5 bases). V was shortened by 5 bases and J by 7 bases, with 20 bases between the two germline ends. Germline-derived CDR1 and CDR2 are SQVTM and ANQGSEA. The CDR3 consists of 14 residues. The CDR3 DNA sequence: TGCAGCGTTAGGGGACCACGCGGGTTGGGTGAAGCTTTCTTT. This translates into CSVRGPRGLGEAFF. Variable domain in full (rest from reference TRBV29-1 and TRBJ1-1): SAVISQKPSRDICQRGTSLTIQCQVDSQVTMMFWYRQQPGQSLTLIATANQGSEATYESGFVIDKFPISRPNLTFSTLTVSNMSPEDSSIYLCSVRGPRGLGEAFFGQGTRLTVV.

About this clonotype itself: Germline is not matched at one junction end, which may reflect a read error. This chain uses TRBV12-5 with TRBJ2-1; D not resolved. The CDR3 sequence is 11 residues long. Germline loops: CDR1 LGHNT, CDR2 FRNRAP. The CDR3 DNA reads TGTGCTAGTGGTTGGGTCCATGAGCAGTCCTTC. Residues: CASGWVHEQSF.

This clonotype has at least ten counts. This chain connects TRBV20-1 to TRBJ2-3; 7 bases line up with TRBD2. Germline values: CDR1 DFQATT, CDR2 SNEGSKA (reference sequence). Trimming removed 0 bases from V and 7 bases from J; junction bases left unmatched: 10. CDR3 size: 15 residues. The chain's CDR3 is CSARDWLAAYNTQYF. The CDR3 DNA sequence: TGCAGTGCTAGAGATTGGCTAGCGGCTTACAATACGCAGTATTTT.